This T cell receptor (beta chain) emerged from a study of shared clonotypes between healthy human individuals. CDR1 is WSHSY and CDR2 is SAAADI in the germline V gene. The CDR3 has 15 amino acids. V shed 2 bases and J 4 bases; nucleotides not matched to a gene: 2. Study outcomes and limitations: Naive subsets usually exceeded memory subsets in estimated richness.

As to this clone: Its antigen is unknown.

The repertoire was sequenced with immunoSEQ multiplex PCR; TCRdb's copy has only in-frame clones and lacks some. Of roughly 1.4 million clones listed, approximately 98.5% were seen once; the top ten hold around 0.38%. The TCR was taken from a man aged 25 to 40 in good health. The V call is TRBV10-2, the J call TRBJ2-3, with 11 bases fitting TRBD2. Sequenced input: naive CD4+ T cells sorted from blood. Subset defined: CD45RA+ positively selected. CDR3: CASSEGLAGADTQYF. The CDR3 DNA reads TGCGCCAGCAGTGAGGGACTAGCGGGTGCAGATACGCAGTATTTT.